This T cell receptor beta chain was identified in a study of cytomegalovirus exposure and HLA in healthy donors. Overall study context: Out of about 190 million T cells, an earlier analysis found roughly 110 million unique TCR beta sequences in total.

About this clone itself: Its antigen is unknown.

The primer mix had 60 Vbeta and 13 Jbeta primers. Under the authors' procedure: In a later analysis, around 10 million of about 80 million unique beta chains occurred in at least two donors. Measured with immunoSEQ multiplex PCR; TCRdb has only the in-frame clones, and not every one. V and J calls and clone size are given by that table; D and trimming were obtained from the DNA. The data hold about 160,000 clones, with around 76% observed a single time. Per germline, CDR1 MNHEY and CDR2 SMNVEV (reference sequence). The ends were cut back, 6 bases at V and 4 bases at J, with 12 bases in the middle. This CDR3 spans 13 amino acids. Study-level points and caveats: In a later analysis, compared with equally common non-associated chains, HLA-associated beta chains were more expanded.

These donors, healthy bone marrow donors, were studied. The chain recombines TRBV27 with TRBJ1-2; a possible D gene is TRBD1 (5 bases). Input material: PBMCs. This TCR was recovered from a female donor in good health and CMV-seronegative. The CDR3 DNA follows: TGTGCCAGCAGCATGGCAGGGATCTATGGCTACACCTTC. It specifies CASSMAGIYGYTF.